This T cell receptor (beta chain) was obtained from a study of response to subunit inactivated influenza vaccine. TCRdb itself ran the RT-PCR reads through MiXCR, one entry per CDR3 protein. The data contain more than 450,000 distinct CDR3 sequences, around 8% of them singletons. CDR3 length equals 12 residues. Trimming left V 1 base short and J 5 bases short, with 5 bases between. In its sample, this clonotype was seen a few times. The chain couples TRBV12-3 or TRBV12-4 to TRBJ2-5; D is unresolved. This TCR came from a man aged 50-75 years who received an inactivated influenza vaccine. Sequenced here: PBMCs from blood, sampled around 25 months after vaccination. The CDR3 sequence is CASSLVVETQYF. The CDR3 nucleotides read TGTGCCAGCAGTTTAGTTGTGGAGACCCAGTACTTC.